Listed below are T cell receptor beta chains from one sample, sequenced in a study of CD8 T cells in Susac syndrome. TCRdb re-called the immunoSEQ multiplex PCR reads with MiXCR, one entry per CDR3 protein. The sample consists of 230,000 or so distinct CDR3 sequences, approximately 95% of them appearing once. The sample taken for sequencing was CD4+ T cells from PBMCs. The receptor set was obtained from a human donor with multiple sclerosis. The CDR3 runs from the conserved cysteine through the conserved F or W. Fields, in order: D gene, V gene, J gene, CDR3 protein, CDR3 DNA. D genes are given only for firm matches.

D: .
V: TRBV3-1
J: TRBJ1-2
CDR3: CASSQDGRVETF
DNA: TGTGCCAGCAGCCAAGATGGTAGAGTGGAAACCTTC

D: .
V: TRBV7-9
J: TRBJ2-7
CDR3: CASSPDSNPYEQYF
DNA: TGTGCCAGCAGCCCGGATAGTAACCCCTACGAGCAGTACTTC

D: .
V: TRBV20-1
J: TRBJ1-5
CDR3: CSASGSLNQPQHF
DNA: TGCAGTGCTAGCGGCAGCCTCAATCAGCCCCAGCATTTT

D: .
V: TRBV27
J: TRBJ2-7
CDR3: CASSWGQRSSYEQYF
DNA: TGTGCCAGCAGTTGGGGACAACGGAGCTCCTACGAGCAGTACTTC

D: TRBD1
V: TRBV27
J: TRBJ1-6
CDR3: CASSFSMDRGSPLHF
DNA: TGTGCCAGCAGTTTCTCAATGGACAGGGGCTCACCCCTCCACTTT

D: .
V: TRBV9
J: TRBJ2-1
CDR3: CASSVAGISRSSYNEQFF
DNA: TGTGCCAGCAGCGTAGCTGGGATATCTCGGAGCTCCTACAATGAGCAGTTCTTC

D: TRBD2
V: TRBV27
J: TRBJ2-7
CDR3: CARHIIGLAGGGAEQYF
DNA: TGTGCCAGACATATTATAGGACTAGCGGGAGGAGGTGCCGAGCAGTACTTC

D: .
V: TRBV30
J: TRBJ1-5
CDR3: CAWSVRGVGLGYSNQPQHF
DNA: TGTGCCTGGAGTGTACGGGGTGTGGGGCTGGGGTATAGCAATCAGCCCCAGCATTTT

D: .
V: TRBV28
J: TRBJ2-7
CDR3: CASTRAPYEQYF
DNA: TGTGCCAGCACCCGGGCCCCCTACGAGCAGTACTTC

D: TRBD1
V: TRBV30
J: TRBJ1-1
CDR3: CAMILRQGMSGTEAFF
DNA: TGTGCTATGATCCTGAGACAGGGAATGTCGGGCACTGAAGCTTTCTTT

D: .
V: TRBV27
J: TRBJ2-2
CDR3: CASSLEGAGELFF
DNA: TGTGCCAGCAGTCTCGAGGGAGCTGGGGAGCTGTTTTTT

D: .
V: TRBV7-2
J: TRBJ2-2
CDR3: CASSLGPTNTGELFF
DNA: TGTGCCAGCAGCTTAGGGCCCACCAACACCGGGGAGCTGTTTTTT

D: .
V: TRBV24-1
J: TRBJ2-1
CDR3: CATSVGPYNEQFF
DNA: TGTGCCACCAGTGTTGGCCCCTACAATGAGCAGTTCTTC

D: TRBD2
V: TRBV7-9
J: TRBJ2-1
CDR3: CATTGLAGYNEQFF
DNA: TGTGCCACCACGGGTCTAGCGGGGTACAATGAGCAGTTCTTC

D: TRBD2
V: TRBV30
J: TRBJ2-3
CDR3: CAWRGPGLAGVDTQYF
DNA: TGTGCCTGGAGGGGACCGGGACTAGCGGGAGTAGATACGCAGTATTTT

D: .
V: TRBV29-1
J: TRBJ1-5
CDR3: CSVVGTAGQPQHF
DNA: TGCAGCGTTGTAGGGACGGCCGGGCAGCCCCAGCATTTT

D: TRBD1
V: TRBV6-5
J: TRBJ2-2
CDR3: CASSRDRGVRELFF
DNA: TGTGCCAGCAGCCGGGACAGGGGAGTCCGGGAGCTGTTTTTT

D: .
V: TRBV1
J: TRBJ2-7
CDR3: CTSNLSSYEQYF
DNA: TGCACCAGCAACCTGAGCTCCTACGAGCAGTACTTC

D: TRBD2
V: TRBV29-1
J: TRBJ2-3
CDR3: CSVEASGGRVHTDTQYF
DNA: TGCAGCGTTGAAGCTAGCGGGGGTCGCGTTCACACAGATACGCAGTATTTT

D: .
V: TRBV5-1
J: TRBJ2-3
CDR3: CASSQRLVGDTQYF
DNA: TGCGCCAGCAGCCAAAGACTAGTTGGGGATACGCAGTATTTT

D: .
V: TRBV18
J: TRBJ1-2
CDR3: CASSPLDSFNYGYTF
DNA: TGTGCCAGCTCACCGTTAGACAGCTTTAACTATGGCTACACCTTC

D: .
V: TRBV2
J: TRBJ1-2
CDR3: CASRIGQNYGYTF
DNA: TGTGCCAGCAGGATTGGACAGAACTATGGCTACACCTTC

D: TRBD1
V: TRBV11-2
J: TRBJ2-1
CDR3: CASSSTGERANEQFF
DNA: TGTGCCAGCAGCTCGACAGGGGAGAGGGCCAATGAGCAGTTCTTC

D: TRBD2
V: TRBV9
J: TRBJ2-7
CDR3: CASSVDAGGTYEQYF
DNA: TGTGCCAGCAGCGTAGATGCGGGAGGTACCTACGAGCAGTACTTC

D: .
V: TRBV6-6
J: TRBJ1-2
CDR3: CASSLIGTGYGYTF
DNA: TGTGCCAGCAGCCTAATCGGGACCGGCTATGGCTACACCTTC

D: .
V: TRBV5-4
J: TRBJ2-3
CDR3: CASSSQKQGDTQYF
DNA: TGTGCCAGCAGCTCCCAAAAACAGGGAGATACGCAGTATTTT

D: TRBD1
V: TRBV6-4
J: TRBJ1-2
CDR3: CASSSGGNGYTF
DNA: TGTGCCAGCAGTTCAGGGGGAAATGGCTACACCTTC